Listed below are T cell receptor beta chains from one sample, sequenced in a study of spatial heterogeneity in lung cancer. TCRdb re-called the 5' RACE reads with MiXCR, one entry per CDR3 protein. The table records approximately 6,700 distinct CDR3 sequences, 1.3% of them present only once. The specimen was lung tumor tissue, collected at surgery. Receptor source: a male donor with early-stage non-small cell lung cancer. The CDR3 runs from the conserved cysteine through the conserved F or W. A D gene is named only where the DNA matches it firmly. The size field reads how often the clone was seen (once, few, many) or a class if it is expanded.

>.|TRBV14|many|TRBJ1-2
CASSQWERYGYTF
TGTGCCAGCAGCCAATGGGAACGATACGGCTACACCTTC